The 18 T cell receptor beta chains listed next were all sequenced from one sample in a study of T cell responses to AZD1222 COVID-19 vaccine. The method was immunoSEQ multiplex PCR; TCRdb's version includes in-frame clones alone and lacks a portion of them. In the table there are roughly 67,000 clones, roughly nine tenths of which are singletons. The material sequenced was peripheral blood, taken 28 days after the second AZD1222 dose. Receptors originate from an adult who received the AZD1222 COVID-19 vaccine.

This rearrangement joins TRBV7-3 to TRBJ2-3, with D unresolved. V shed 1 base and J shed 0 bases, with 8 bases lying between them. Germline assignment: CDR1 SGHTA and CDR2 FQGTGA. CDR3 length: 15 amino acids. CDR3 bases: TGTGCCAGCAGCTTAAACGCCCTTAGCACAGATACGCAGTATTTT. Translation: CASSLNALSTDTQYF.

The J gene is TRBJ2-7, the V gene TRBV11-3; 11 bases are shared with TRBD2. The CDR3 has 14 residues. Germline trimming cut 5 bases from V and 6 bases from J; bases unmatched to any gene: 6. Germline CDR1 and CDR2: SGHNT and YENEEA. The CDR3 DNA reads TGTGCCAGCAGCCTAGCGGGAGGTTCCGGCGAGCAGTACTTC. This translates into CASSLAGGSGEQYF.

The chain has TRBV29-1 and TRBJ1-1; TRBD1 matches 7 bases. CDR1 is SQVTM, CDR2 ANQGSEA, per germline. The CDR3 sequence is 13 residues long. Germline trimming cut 6 bases from V and 3 bases from J; bases unmatched to any gene: 7. The CDR3 spells CSVLKGADTEAFF. The CDR3 DNA sequence: TGCAGCGTCCTCAAGGGGGCGGACACTGAAGCTTTCTTT.

The chain carries TRBV4-3 and TRBJ2-3; 16 bases are a match to TRBD2. The CDR3 spans 18 residues. The V segment lost 0 bases and the J segment 4 bases; nucleotides outside the gene matches: 4. Germline CDR1 is LGHNA and CDR2 is YSLEER. This chain's CDR3 is CASSQEGTSGRAPDTQYF. The DNA for the CDR3 is TGCGCCAGCAGCCAAGAGGGGACTAGCGGGAGGGCGCCAGATACGCAGTATTTT.

This clone has a handful of counts. This chain uses TRBV19 with TRBJ1-4; 8 bases align to TRBD1. Germline V gene lookup returns CDR1 LNHDA and CDR2 SQIVND (reference sequence). The junction had 8 bases not matched to a gene; V was cut back by 9 bases and J by 8 bases. The CDR3 contains 13 residues. CDR3 region: CASSGQGREKLFF. CDR3 sequence (DNA): TGTGCCAGCTCAGGACAGGGAAGAGAAAAACTGTTTTTT.

This clone was detected once. The J gene is TRBJ2-1, the V gene TRBV9; 10 bases agree with TRBD2. Germline loops: CDR1 SGDLS, CDR2 YYNGEE. V shed 4 bases and J 6 bases; nucleotides not matched to a gene: 7. The CDR3 contains 15 residues. CDR3 amino acids: CASSLAGLASNEQFF. The DNA of the CDR3 is TGTGCCAGCAGCCTCGCGGGACTAGCGAGCAATGAGCAGTTCTTC.

The chain uses TRBV5-8 and TRBJ1-2; D call uncertain. The V gene lost 1 base and the J gene lost 13 bases, with 11 bases spanning the gap. Germline-derived CDR1 and CDR2 are SGHTS and YDEGEE. This CDR3 comprises 11 residues. CDR3 protein: CASSLNSHPTF. In nucleotides, the CDR3 is TGTGCCAGCAGCTTGAACTCCCACCCCACCTTC.

The chain has TRBV5-6 and TRBJ1-6; no clear D. CDR3 length: 13 amino acids. Germline V gives CDR1 SGHDT, CDR2 YYEEEE. V lost 1 base and J 7 bases, leaving 6 bases between the germline ends. The DNA of the CDR3 is TGTGCCAGCAGCTTGAGGGAGAATTCACCCCTCCACTTT. Its protein is CASSLRENSPLHF.

The chain carries TRBV7-7 and TRBJ1-4, with D uncertain. The CDR3 extends over 13 amino acids. V was pared by 5 bases and J by 12 bases, with 16 bases between. The germline V gene has CDR1 SSHAT and CDR2 FNYEAQ (reference sequence). Here the CDR3 reads CASSPDPAAQLFF. As DNA, the CDR3 is TGTGCCAGCAGCCCCGACCCGGCGGCCCAACTGTTTTTT.

V gene TRBV28 combines with J gene TRBJ1-2; TRBD1 matches at 7 bases. Germline loops: CDR1 MDHEN, CDR2 SYDVKM. This CDR3 region has 15 residues. V was clipped by 4 bases and J by 8 bases; unmatched bases: 13. The CDR3 nucleotides are TGTGCCAGCAGTTCTCCCGGGACAGAGAGAGGAGGCTACACCTTC. As protein: CASSSPGTERGGYTF.

Here the CDR3 DNA reads TGTGCCAGCAGTGGGGGAGGGGCCGGTAATCAGCCCCAGCATTTT. This gives the protein CASSGGGAGNQPQHF. This chain links TRBV28 with TRBJ1-5, with D possibly TRBD1 on 5 matching bases. The V and J ends lost 5 bases and 4 bases respectively, with 15 bases between them. The germline gives CDR1 MDHEN, CDR2 SYDVKM. The CDR3 contains 15 residues.

This rearrangement joins TRBV6-1 to TRBJ2-1; 7 bases are a match to TRBD2. The trim removed 3 bases at V and 0 bases at J, leaving 5 bases unmatched. The germline V gene encodes CDR1 MNHNS and CDR2 SASEGT. The CDR3 extends over 16 amino acids. The CDR3 here is CASSEPLASSYNEQFF. CDR3 nucleotides: TGTGCCAGCAGTGAGCCACTAGCGAGCTCCTACAATGAGCAGTTCTTC.

The chain uses TRBV5-8 and TRBJ1-3; D unclear. The CDR3 runs to 15 residues. Trimming left V 4 bases short and J 4 bases short, with 15 bases between. CDR1 is SGHTS, CDR2 YDEGEE, per germline. The CDR3 reads CASSLGPPGGNTIYF. The CDR3 DNA reads as TGTGCCAGCAGCCTCGGGCCTCCTGGGGGAAACACCATATATTTT.

The chain joins TRBV11-2 to TRBJ1-4; no clear D. CDR1 SGHAT and CDR2 FQNNGV come from the germline V gene. The CDR3 totals 13 residues. V lost 0 bases to trimming and J lost 12 bases, with 11 bases between them. CDR3 in DNA: TGTGCCAGCAGCTTAGATTGGTCAGGAGAACTGTTTTTT. Its translation is CASSLDWSGELFF.

This sequence joins TRBV7-9 and TRBJ2-7, with D possibly being TRBD1 (6 bases). V shed 1 base and J shed 4 bases, with 14 bases lying between them. The CDR3 has 15 amino acids. Germline V gene sequence: CDR1 SEHNR, CDR2 FQNEAQ (reference sequence). The CDR3 is CASSLGIGQRYEQYF. The CDR3 nucleotides read TGTGCCAGCAGCTTAGGAATAGGACAGCGATACGAGCAGTACTTC.

The genes are TRBV7-6 and TRBJ1-1; the match to TRBD1 covers 11 bases. V dropped 5 bases and J dropped 6; count of bases not matched to a gene: 8. There are 15 residues in the CDR3. Germline V gene data show CDR1 as SGHVS and CDR2 as FNYEAQ. CDR3 nucleotide sequence: TGTGCCAGCAGCCCAGGACAGGGGGCGAAGGCTGAAGCTTTCTTT. Its protein product is CASSPGQGAKAEAFF.

This clone was seen only a few times. The gene calls are TRBV9 and TRBJ2-7, with 7 bases lining up with TRBD1. Germline CDR1 SGDLS, CDR2 YYNGEE. The V and J ends lost 3 bases and 4 bases, in that order; junction bases with no gene match: 7. CDR3 length: 14 residues. CDR3 sequence (DNA): TGTGCCAGCAGCGCGTCGACAGGGCGGTACGAGCAGTACTTC. Amino acid sequence: CASSASTGRYEQYF.

This rearrangement joins TRBV7-6 to TRBJ2-1; perhaps TRBD2 as D (6 bases). Looked up from germline, CDR1 is SGHVS and CDR2 is FNYEAQ. This CDR3 comprises 15 residues. With 2 bases removed from V and 5 bases from J, the gap between germline ends came to 13 bases. In DNA, the CDR3 is TGTGCCAGCAGCTTAACGGGAGAGACAAACAATGAGCAGTTCTTC. It encodes CASSLTGETNNEQFF. Filled out from reference TRBV7-6 and TRBJ2-1, the complete variable domain reads GAGVSQSPRYKVTKRGQDVALRCDPISGHVSLYWYRQALGQGPEFLTYFNYEAQQDKSGLPNDRFSAERPEGSISTLTIQRTEQRDSAMYRCASSLTGETNNEQFFGPGTRLTVL.